Listed below are T cell receptor beta chains from one sample, sequenced in a study of cytomegalovirus exposure and HLA in healthy donors. Produced via immunoSEQ multiplex PCR; TCRdb's table is partial and in-frame only. The table shows roughly 100,000 clones, with about four fifths occurring only once. Specimen: PBMCs. These receptors all come from a woman aged 35 to 49 in good health and CMV-seronegative. Each CDR3 is given with its conserved first and last residue. The D gene is left open where the match is weak. Not every row has a clone size; where given, it reads once, few, many or a size class.

D	V	size	J	DNA	CDR3
NA	TRBV27	NA	TRBJ1-1	TGTGCCAGCAGTTTTGCCCGGGGGGCCACTGAAGCTTTCTTT	CASSFARGATEAFF
NA	TRBV6-5	NA	TRBJ2-6	TGTGCCAGCAAAGGGAGTTCTGGGGCCAACGTCCTGACTTTC	CASKGSSGANVLTF
NA	TRBV10-3	NA	TRBJ2-3	TGTGCCATCAGTGAATCCCAGAGCACAGATACGCAGTATTTT	CAISESQSTDTQYF
TRBD2	TRBV4-2	NA	TRBJ2-7	TGTGCCAGCAGCCAAGATAGCGGGAGCTCCTACGAGCAGTACTTC	CASSQDSGSSYEQYF
TRBD2	TRBV27	NA	TRBJ2-7	TGTGCCAGCAGCCAAACTAGCGGGGAGCAGTACTTC	CASSQTSGEQYF
NA	TRBV29-1	NA	TRBJ2-1	TGCAGCCTCCCATTGGACGGTGGGGCGGCGGATGAGCAGTTCTTC	CSLPLDGGAADEQFF
TRBD2	TRBV6-4	NA	TRBJ2-3	TGTGCCAGCAGTGACTCACCTAGCGGGGGGCCAGGATCAGATACGCAGTATTTT	CASSDSPSGGPGSDTQYF
NA	TRBV5-5	NA	TRBJ2-5	TGTGCCAGCAGCTTCCCTTCCGGGAGTAGGGAGACCCAGTACTTC	CASSFPSGSRETQYF
TRBD1	TRBV19	NA	TRBJ1-2	TGTGCCAGTAGGGATGGACAGGGGGTCTTAGGCTACACCTTC	CASRDGQGVLGYTF
NA	TRBV10-3	few	TRBJ2-7	TGTGCCATCAGTCCGAACCAGGTCTCGCAGTACTTC	CAISPNQVSQYF
TRBD2	TRBV7-8	NA	TRBJ2-1	TGTGCCAGCAGCTTAGCGCGCGGGACTAGCGGGAGTAAGAATGAGCAGTTCTTC	CASSLARGTSGSKNEQFF
TRBD1	TRBV7-2	NA	TRBJ1-5	TGTGCCAGCAGCTTAGGGACAGGGGGCAATCAGCCCCAGCATTTT	CASSLGTGGNQPQHF
TRBD2	TRBV4-3	NA	TRBJ2-1	TGCGCCAGCAGCCAAGATCTAGCGGGGTCCTACAATGAGCAGTTCTTC	CASSQDLAGSYNEQFF
TRBD2	TRBV6-5	NA	TRBJ2-1	TGTGCCAGCAGAGGACTAGATTCGTATGAGCAGTTCTTC	CASRGLDSYEQFF
TRBD1	TRBV7-8	NA	TRBJ2-2	TGTGCCAGCAGCCCAAGGACAGGGGGAGACACCGGGGAGCTGTTTTTT	CASSPRTGGDTGELFF
NA	TRBV7-9	NA	TRBJ2-2	TGTGCCAGCAGCTTAGACAGGGTTAACACCGGGGAGCTGTTTTTT	CASSLDRVNTGELFF
NA	TRBV7-2	once	TRBJ1-2	TGTGCCAGCAGCTTAGTGGCCGGGGGAGAAGGCTACACCTTC	CASSLVAGGEGYTF
NA	TRBV9	NA	TRBJ1-5	TGTGCCAGCAGCTCAGGGGACGAAGAAAGCAATCAGCCCCAGCATTTT	CASSSGDEESNQPQHF
NA	TRBV4-2	NA	TRBJ1-4	TGTGCCAGCAGCCGACGGCAGGGTGAACTTAATGAAAAACTGTTTTTT	CASSRRQGELNEKLFF
NA	TRBV30	NA	TRBJ1-6	TGTGCCTGGAGTGTAGGGGTGGGTTCACCCCTCCACTTT	CAWSVGVGSPLHF
NA	TRBV29-1	NA	TRBJ2-7	TGCAGCGTTGAGGAGTGGAGATTTAGCTCCTACGAGCAGTACTTC	CSVEEWRFSSYEQYF
NA	TRBV6-1	NA	TRBJ2-3	TGTGCCAGCAGTGAAAATTGGGGAGGCACAGATACGCAGTATTTT	CASSENWGGTDTQYF
TRBD2	TRBV7-9	NA	TRBJ2-1	TGTGCCAGCAGCGAAAGGGTGACTAGCGGACGATATGAGCAGTTCTTC	CASSERVTSGRYEQFF
NA	TRBV11-2	NA	TRBJ2-1	TGTGCCAGCAGCTTAGATCGGAATGAGCAGTTCTTC	CASSLDRNEQFF
TRBD1	TRBV5-1	NA	TRBJ1-1	TGCGCCAGCAGCTTGGACAGGGGGGTCGCTTTCTTT	CASSLDRGVAFF